The clone carrying this T cell receptor beta chain was seen a single time. The antigen remains undetermined. Tumor samples were obtained before definitive surgery or chemotherapy. The repertoire was sequenced with immunoSEQ multiplex PCR; TCRdb's copy has only in-frame clones and lacks some. Altogether 7,500 to 10,000 clones are present, 60% to 85% being singletons, with the ten largest covering 5% to 7.5%. This sample was taken from a study of high-grade serous ovarian cancer treatment subgroups. At the level of the study: Each sample yielded on average around 7,300 unique TCR beta rearrangements from around 15,000 reads.

The CDR3 length is 13 residues. V was cut by 6 bases and J by 4 bases, with 9 bases left in between. CDR1 SNHLY and CDR2 FYNNEI come from the germline V gene. Findings and limits, study-wide: Different patients shared almost no repertoire; same-patient tumors shared roughly 0.1 to 0.8. Clonal relatedness tracked neoantigen level, and by trend copy number and mutation load. Spatial context was lost because tumors were sequenced in bulk.

Sample: tumor tissue. The chain couples TRBV2 to TRBJ1-4; no reliable D call. The sequence was obtained from a human donor with high-grade serous ovarian cancer. The CDR3 sequence is CASSLEINEKLFF. The CDR3 nucleotides are TGTGCCAGCAGCCTAGAGATTAATGAAAAACTGTTTTTT.